Each of the 10 T cell receptor beta chains below was sequenced from the same sample in a study of shared clonotypes between healthy human individuals (dated by TCRdb to the early 2020s). Library preparation employed the immunoSEQ multiplex PCR assay. Entries here come from immuneACCESS through TCRdb and include only in-frame sequences with V and J called. Some clones fail to appear in such tables; in the studies checked, an unresolved V gene covers under half of the shortfall, and the cause of the remainder is unknown. This sample lists roughly 2,300,000 clones; 80% to 95% were detected once. Around 0.4% of the sample is held by the ten biggest clonotypes. The sample comprised naive CD4+ T cells from PBMCs. What this sample's cell subset or site label stands for: CD45RA+ positively selected. The receptors originated from a young man in good health. Some clones in this sample may be carry-over from other donors' samples.

This rearrangement joins TRBV5-5 to TRBJ2-2; D is unresolved. Looked up from germline, CDR1 is SGHKS and CDR2 is YYEKEE (reference sequence). V lost 4 bases and J lost 4, with 14 bases in between. The CDR3 is 15 amino acids. CDR3 sequence reads: CASSPDMRGTGELFF. The CDR3 region has the DNA TGTGCCAGCAGCCCGGATATGAGAGGCACCGGGGAGCTGTTTTTT.

The V and J genes are TRBV27 and TRBJ1-2, with 7 nucleotides matching TRBD1. The CDR3 is 12 amino acids. V gave up 6 bases and J gave up 5 bases; unmatched junction bases: 3. CDR1 is MNHEY, CDR2 SMNVEV, per germline (reference sequence). The CDR3 protein is CASSATGYGYTF. The CDR3 coding sequence is TGTGCCAGCAGCGCGACAGGGTATGGCTACACCTTC.

Of note for this clone: In the same sample, other DNA sequences code for this CDR3. The chain links TRBV5-1 to TRBJ2-2; 7 bases fit TRBD1. This CDR3 comprises 15 residues. Per the germline V gene, CDR1 is SGHRS and CDR2 is YFSETQ. With V trimmed by 4 bases and J by 3 bases, 6 bases remained unmatched. The CDR3 region is CASSLRDRDTGELFF. The DNA of the CDR3 is TGCGCCAGCAGCCTGCGAGACAGGGACACCGGGGAGCTGTTTTTT.

The sample holds one count of this clone. This sequence joins TRBV5-4 and TRBJ2-3; D gene ambiguous. The germline V and J ends were trimmed by 1 base and 4 bases, with 10 bases remaining between them. The CDR3 is 14 residues long. Germline assignment: CDR1 SGHNT and CDR2 YYREEE (reference sequence). CDR3 nucleotides: TGTGCCAGCAGCTTGAGCCCAGCATCAGATACGCAGTATTTT. Its protein is CASSLSPASDTQYF.

The sample holds one count of this clone. Other nucleotide sequences in the sample specify the same CDR3. The genes are TRBV5-1 and TRBJ2-7; D is undetermined. This CDR3 has 12 residues. Germline-derived CDR1 and CDR2 are SGHRS and YFSETQ. V lost 0 bases and J lost 4, with 5 bases in between. The CDR3 DNA follows: TGCGCCAGCAGCTTGGAAGGATACGAGCAGTACTTC. It translates to CASSLEGYEQYF.

The chain employs TRBV5-4 and TRBJ1-4; maybe TRBD1 (5 bases). The ends were cut back, 0 bases at V and 10 bases at J, with 13 bases in the middle. CDR1 is SGHNT, CDR2 YYREEE, per germline (reference sequence). This CDR3 region has 14 residues. CDR3 nucleotides: TGTGCCAGCAGCTTGGCCGGGGGGTCCGGAAAACTGTTTTTT. Protein sequence: CASSLAGGSGKLFF.

V gene TRBV2 combines with J gene TRBJ2-7; D gene unclear. This CDR3 region has 11 residues. Germline lookup yields CDR1 SNHLY and CDR2 FYNNEI. V lost 8 bases and J lost 2, with 7 bases in between. This chain's CDR3 is CASQAAYEQYF. The CDR3 coding sequence is TGTGCCAGCCAGGCGGCCTACGAGCAGTACTTC.

The J gene is TRBJ2-1, the V gene TRBV27; 10 bases fit TRBD1. CDR1 is MNHEY, CDR2 SMNVEV, per germline (reference sequence). The CDR3 totals 16 residues. The trim removed 6 bases at V and 5 bases at J, leaving 10 bases unmatched. The CDR3 region is CASSPLGQGIHNEQFF. The CDR3 DNA reads TGTGCCAGCAGCCCGTTGGGACAGGGGATACACAATGAGCAGTTCTTC.

The chain has TRBV7-6 and TRBJ2-7; D is possibly TRBD2 (6 bases). This CDR3 region has 15 residues. The V gene's germline CDR1 is SGHVS and CDR2 FNYEAQ. Trimming cost V 5 bases and J 2 bases, with 16 bases left between them. The CDR3 here is CASSRRDSETYEQYF. Here the CDR3 DNA reads TGTGCCAGCAGCCGCCGGGACTCCGAGACCTACGAGCAGTACTTC.

The DNA of the CDR3 is TGTGCCAGCAGTAACAGGGGTTGGCACGAGCAGTACTTC. It is translated as CASSNRGWHEQYF. This rearrangement joins TRBV6-5 to TRBJ2-7; 7 bases align to TRBD1. Germline CDR1 and CDR2: MNHEY and SVGAGI. V shed 5 bases and J 5 bases; nucleotides not matched to a gene: 6. This CDR3 is built from 13 residues.